This T cell receptor (beta chain) comes out of a study of shared clonotypes between healthy human individuals. Measured with immunoSEQ multiplex PCR; TCRdb has only the in-frame clones, and not every one. This table has hundreds of thousands of clones, about 85% appearing once. CDR3 length equals 17 residues. V shed 2 bases, J shed 1 base, and the junction held 10 bases outside the gene matches. The germline CDR1 and CDR2 sequences are SGHVS and FQNEAQ. The receptor was derived from a woman between 40 and 50 years old in good health. Some clones in this sample may be carry-over from other donors' samples. The chain couples TRBV7-8 to TRBJ2-5; 7 nucleotides line up with TRBD2. Sequenced: PBMCs. CDR3 region: CASSLRLGGGPQETQYF. Written as DNA, the CDR3 is TGTGCCAGCAGCTTAAGGCTTGGGGGAGGGCCCCAAGAGACCCAGTACTTC. Full variable domain (missing parts from reference TRBV7-8 and TRBJ2-5): GAGVSQSPRYKVAKRGQDVALRCDPISGHVSLFWYQQALGQGPEFLTYFQNEAQLDKSGLPSDRFFAERPEGSVSTLKIQRTQQEDSAVYLCASSLRLGGGPQETQYFGPGTRLLVL.